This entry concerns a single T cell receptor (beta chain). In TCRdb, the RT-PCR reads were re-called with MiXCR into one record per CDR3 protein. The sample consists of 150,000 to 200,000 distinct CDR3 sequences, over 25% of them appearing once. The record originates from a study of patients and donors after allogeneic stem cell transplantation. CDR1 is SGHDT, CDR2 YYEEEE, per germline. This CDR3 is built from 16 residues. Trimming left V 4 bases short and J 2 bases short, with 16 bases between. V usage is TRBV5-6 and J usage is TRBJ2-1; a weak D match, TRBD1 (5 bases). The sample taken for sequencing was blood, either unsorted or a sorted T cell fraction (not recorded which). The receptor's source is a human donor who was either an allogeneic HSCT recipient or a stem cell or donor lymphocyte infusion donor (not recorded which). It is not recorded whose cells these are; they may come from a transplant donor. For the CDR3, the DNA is TGTGCCAGCAGCCCCCCTAGTATGGGGCCCTACAATGAGCAGTTCTTC. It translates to CASSPPSMGPYNEQFF.